This T cell receptor (beta chain) was sequenced in a study of somatic mutations in cytotoxic T cells in rheumatoid arthritis. General study findings and limits: It was found that CD8+ T-cell clonality in rheumatoid arthritis patients did not differ significantly from that in age-matched healthy controls.

Profiling relied on immunoSEQ multiplex PCR, and the TCRdb table lists in-frame clones only, not all of them. Among around 23,000 clones listed, just under 75% were seen once. With respect to this clone: The target antigen is unknown.

What was sequenced was CD8+ T cells sorted from blood. The receptor was derived from a woman between 18 and 30 years old in good health.

CDR3 sequence: CASSTSDRVGSPLHF. In DNA form, the CDR3 reads TGTGCCAGCAGCACGTCCGACAGAGTCGGTTCACCCCTCCACTTT. The chain has TRBV7-9 and TRBJ1-6, with D perhaps matching TRBD1 (5 bases). V was clipped by 5 bases and J by 9 bases, with 17 bases between them. Germline lookup yields CDR1 SEHNR and CDR2 FQNEAQ (reference sequence). This CDR3 comprises 15 residues.